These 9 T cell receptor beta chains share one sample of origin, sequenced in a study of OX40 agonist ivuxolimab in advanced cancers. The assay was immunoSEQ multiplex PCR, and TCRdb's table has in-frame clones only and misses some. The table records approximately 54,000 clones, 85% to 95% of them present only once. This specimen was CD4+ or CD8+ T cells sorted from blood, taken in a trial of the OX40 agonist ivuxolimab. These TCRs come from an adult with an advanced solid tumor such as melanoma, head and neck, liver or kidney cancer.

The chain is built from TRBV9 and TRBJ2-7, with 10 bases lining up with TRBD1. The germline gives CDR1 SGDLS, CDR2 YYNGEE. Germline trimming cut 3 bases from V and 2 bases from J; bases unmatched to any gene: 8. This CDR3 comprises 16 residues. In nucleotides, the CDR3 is TGTGCCAGCAGCGCGGAGTGGGACAGGGGTACCTACGAGCAGTACTTC. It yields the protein CASSAEWDRGTYEQYF.

Here the CDR3 reads CASSPLGGKYEQYF. The CDR3 DNA is TGTGCCAGCAGCCCCCTAGGGGGAAAATACGAGCAGTACTTC. The chain combines TRBV7-2 with TRBJ2-7, with a possible D match to TRBD1 (6 bases). The CDR3 sequence is 14 residues long. Germline-derived CDR1 and CDR2 are SGHTA and FQGNSA. The V end lost 5 bases, the J end lost 4 bases, and 15 bases lay between the germline ends.

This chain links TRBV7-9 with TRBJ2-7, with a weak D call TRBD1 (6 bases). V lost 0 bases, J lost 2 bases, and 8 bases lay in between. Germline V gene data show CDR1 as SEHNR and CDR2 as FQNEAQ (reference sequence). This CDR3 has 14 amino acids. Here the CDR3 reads CASSLADSAYEQYF. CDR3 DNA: TGTGCCAGCAGCTTAGCGGACAGTGCCTACGAGCAGTACTTC.

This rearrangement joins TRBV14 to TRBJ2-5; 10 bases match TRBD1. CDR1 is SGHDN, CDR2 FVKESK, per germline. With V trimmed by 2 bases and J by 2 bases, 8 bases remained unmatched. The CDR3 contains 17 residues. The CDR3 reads CASSQNRGQGNQETQYF. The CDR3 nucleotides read TGTGCCAGCAGCCAAAACCGGGGACAGGGGAATCAAGAGACCCAGTACTTC.

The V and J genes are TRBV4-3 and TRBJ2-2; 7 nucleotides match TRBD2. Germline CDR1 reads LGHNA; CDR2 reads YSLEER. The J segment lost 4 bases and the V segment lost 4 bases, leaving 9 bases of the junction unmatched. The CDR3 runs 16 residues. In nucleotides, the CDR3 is TGCGCCAGCAGCCCCCAAGTGGGCGGGGGCACCGGGGAGCTGTTTTTT. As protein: CASSPQVGGGTGELFF.

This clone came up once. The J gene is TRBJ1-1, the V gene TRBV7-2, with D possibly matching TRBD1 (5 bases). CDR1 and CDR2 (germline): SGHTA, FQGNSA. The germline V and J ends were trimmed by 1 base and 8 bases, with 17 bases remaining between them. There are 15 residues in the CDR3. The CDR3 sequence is CASSLGDGRLREAFF. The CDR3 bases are TGTGCCAGCAGCTTAGGGGACGGGAGGCTCCGAGAAGCTTTCTTT.

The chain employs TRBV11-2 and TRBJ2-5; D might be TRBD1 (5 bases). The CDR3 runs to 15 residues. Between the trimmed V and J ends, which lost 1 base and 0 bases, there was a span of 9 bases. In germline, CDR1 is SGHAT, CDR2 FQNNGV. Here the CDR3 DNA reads TGTGCCAGCAGCTTAGCCGTGACAGACCAAGAGACCCAGTACTTC. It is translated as CASSLAVTDQETQYF.

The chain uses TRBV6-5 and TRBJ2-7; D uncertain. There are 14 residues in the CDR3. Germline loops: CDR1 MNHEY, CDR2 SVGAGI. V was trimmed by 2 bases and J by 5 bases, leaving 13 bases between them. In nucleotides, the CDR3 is TGTGCCAGCAGTTACACTTCAGGATCCCACGAGCAGTACTTC. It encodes CASSYTSGSHEQYF.

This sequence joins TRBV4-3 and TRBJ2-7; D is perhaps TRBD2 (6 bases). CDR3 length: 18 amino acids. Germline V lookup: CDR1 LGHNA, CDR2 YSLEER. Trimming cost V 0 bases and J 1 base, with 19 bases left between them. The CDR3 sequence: CASSQDDGGGDLSYEQYF. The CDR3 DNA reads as TGCGCCAGCAGCCAAGATGACGGCGGAGGGGACCTTTCCTACGAGCAGTACTTC.